This entry concerns a single T cell receptor beta chain. No antigen is known for it. This sample is drawn from a study of shared clonotypes between healthy human individuals. Overall study findings and caveats: Among donors, the sharing of clonotypes was expected to be influenced by sequencing depth. Generation probabilities were higher for clonotypes shared across all four sorted-subset donors than for unshared ones.

In the sorted-subset replicate PCRs, 200 ng DNA, 25,000 to 35,000 T cell genomes, was used. The method was immunoSEQ multiplex PCR; TCRdb's version includes in-frame clones alone and lacks a portion of them. This sample yields about 700,000 clones, of which 92% are seen a single time; 24% belongs to the top ten. CD45RO-negative CD8 cells positively selected for CCR7 made up the naive population, which excluded terminally differentiated effector memory CD45RA+ cells. The sequenced material came from naive CD8+ T cells sorted from blood. The origin of this receptor is a man under 40 in good health.

The CDR3, as DNA: TGTGCCACCAGCAATCTAGCGGAAAATAAATACGAGCAGTACTTC. Translation gives CATSNLAENKYEQYF. The chain uses TRBV15 and TRBJ2-7, with 7 bases identical to TRBD2. Germline trimming cut 4 bases from V and 4 bases from J; bases unmatched to any gene: 10. Germline CDR1 is LNHNV and CDR2 is YYDKDF (reference sequence). This CDR3 comprises 15 residues.